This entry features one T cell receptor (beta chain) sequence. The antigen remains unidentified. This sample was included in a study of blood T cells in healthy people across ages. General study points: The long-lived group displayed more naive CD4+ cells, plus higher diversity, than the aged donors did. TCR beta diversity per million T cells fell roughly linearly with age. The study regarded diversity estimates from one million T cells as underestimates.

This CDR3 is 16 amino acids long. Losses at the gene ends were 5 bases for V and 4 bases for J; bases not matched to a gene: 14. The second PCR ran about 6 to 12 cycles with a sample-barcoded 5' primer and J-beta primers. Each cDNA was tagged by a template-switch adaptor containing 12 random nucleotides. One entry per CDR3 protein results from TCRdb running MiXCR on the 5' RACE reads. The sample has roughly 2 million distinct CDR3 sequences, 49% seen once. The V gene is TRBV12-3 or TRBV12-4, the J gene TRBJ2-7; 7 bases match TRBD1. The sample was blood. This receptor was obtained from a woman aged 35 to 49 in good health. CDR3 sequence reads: CASSPDRETKWYEQYF. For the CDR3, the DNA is TGTGCCAGCAGTCCAGACAGGGAGACGAAGTGGTACGAGCAGTACTTC.